The next 28 T cell receptor beta chains were all read from a single sample in a study of Ad26.COV2.S vaccination and SARS-CoV-2 variants (dated by TCRdb to about 2021). The protocol used for the library was the immunoSEQ multiplex PCR assay. The table was pulled from immuneACCESS by TCRdb, which kept in-frame rearrangements only. Such tables lose some clones; where checked, under half of the loss comes from unresolved V genes, and the rest has no known cause. A total of around 300,000 clones appear in this sample, almost 90% of them only once. The biggest ten clones account for around 5.5% of the sample. According to the study, the label for this sample's treatment or condition signals: 15 to 20 received Ad26.COV2.S at low or high dose, single or two shots; about 5 received placebo; per-sample allocation not given. For vaccine and placebo recipients, the sequenced repertoires came from samples collected on day 63 after the first injection.

Sequences were derived from peripheral blood, sampled in a trial of Ad26.COV2.S vaccine versus placebo. These receptors all come from a person between 18 and 59 years old who received the Ad26.COV2.S COVID-19 vaccine or a placebo.

This clone was detected a few times. J is TRBJ2-1 and V is TRBV7-2; D is unclear. V was cut by 5 bases and J by 7 bases, with 21 bases left in between. The germline CDR1 and CDR2 sequences are SGHTA and FQGNSA. CDR3 size: 16 residues. Here the CDR3 DNA reads TGTGCCAGCAGCCCACCCGCGGCCAGTCCTGAGAATGAGCAGTTCTTC. It specifies CASSPPAASPENEQFF.

This rearrangement joins TRBV9 to TRBJ1-1; 8 nucleotides line up with TRBD1. Losses at the gene ends were 4 bases for V and 2 bases for J; bases not matched to a gene: 7. This CDR3 is 15 amino acids long. Germline assignment: CDR1 SGDLS and CDR2 YYNGEE. CDR3 amino acids: CASSPGAGGNTEAFF. The CDR3 DNA follows: TGTGCCAGCAGCCCAGGGGCAGGGGGCAACACTGAAGCTTTCTTT.

The chain has TRBV3-1 (or the pseudogene TRBV3-2) and TRBJ1-2; D possibly corresponds to TRBD1 (5 bases). This CDR3 is built from 15 residues. Germline V gene data show CDR1 as LGHDT and CDR2 as YNNKEL (reference sequence). V dropped 0 bases and J dropped 4 bases, with 12 bases sitting between them. Here the CDR3 DNA reads TGTGCCAGCAGCCAAGATCCAGGGACGAGCTATGGCTACACCTTC. Its translation: CASSQDPGTSYGYTF.

The table lists this clone with a count of one. CDR3 protein: CASSSGGTGNYGYTF. The CDR3 coding sequence is TGTGCCAGCAGTTCAGGCGGGACAGGAAACTATGGCTACACCTTC. The gene calls are TRBV6-2 or TRBV6-3 and TRBJ1-2; 8 positions agree with TRBD1. Germline V gene lookup returns CDR1 MNHEY and CDR2 SVGEGT. With 4 bases clipped from V and 2 bases from J, the junction kept 6 bases outside the gene matches. The CDR3 has 15 amino acids.

The chain employs TRBV7-3 and TRBJ2-3; D may be TRBD1 or TRBD2 (5 bases each). The germline V gene has CDR1 SGHTA and CDR2 FQGTGA. The CDR3 runs to 16 residues. The V and J ends lost 4 bases and 0 bases respectively, with 14 bases between them. The CDR3 DNA is TGTGCCAGCAGCTCCGGGACCGCGACTAGCACAGATACGCAGTATTTT. As protein: CASSSGTATSTDTQYF.

J is TRBJ1-6 and V is TRBV6-2 or TRBV6-3; a weak D match, TRBD1 (6 bases). Trimming left V 1 base short and J 10 bases short, with 11 bases between. Germline values: CDR1 MNHEY, CDR2 SVGEGT. The CDR3 is made up of 14 amino acids. Here the CDR3 reads CASSYYRERSPLHF. The CDR3 DNA is TGTGCCAGCAGTTACTACAGGGAAAGGTCACCCCTCCACTTT.

The chain carries TRBV6-2 or TRBV6-3 and TRBJ1-1, with a tentative D call TRBD1 (6 bases). Trimming removed 0 bases at V and 7 bases at J, with 15 bases between. This CDR3 is built from 15 residues. Germline loops: CDR1 MNHEY, CDR2 SVGEGT. The CDR3 sequence is CASSYSWDTRDEAFF. CDR3 in DNA: TGTGCCAGCAGTTACTCATGGGACACCCGGGATGAAGCTTTCTTT.

This clone was counted a few times. The chain has TRBV5-6 and TRBJ1-3; D gene ambiguous. Germline CDR1 SGHDT, CDR2 YYEEEE. The V and J ends lost 3 bases and 4 bases respectively, with 11 bases between them. The CDR3 has 14 amino acids. The CDR3, as DNA: TGTGCCAGCAGCTGGGAGACCGGGGGAAACACCATATATTTT. This sequence encodes CASSWETGGNTIYF.

As for this clone: At the DNA level, this CDR3 is encoded by other sequences in the same sample as well. This chain links TRBV29-1 with TRBJ2-2, with D perhaps matching TRBD1 (5 bases). The CDR3 covers 13 residues. Trimming pared 2 bases from V and 5 bases from J, leaving 9 bases between. CDR1 and CDR2 (germline): SQVTM, ANQGSEA. CDR3 bases: TGCAGCGTTGAATCAGGGTTTACCGGGGAGCTGTTTTTT. Translating gives CSVESGFTGELFF.

V gene TRBV18 combines with J gene TRBJ2-2; TRBD2 is a possible D gene (6 bases). Trimming shortened V by 0 bases and J by 4 bases, and 15 bases separated the two germline ends. Germline V CDR1 and CDR2: KGHSH, LQKENI. The CDR3 consists of 17 residues. The CDR3 protein is CASSPPIGGRTTGELFF. The CDR3 DNA reads as TGTGCCAGCTCACCACCGATTGGAGGGAGGACCACCGGGGAGCTGTTTTTT.

This chain links TRBV2 with TRBJ2-3; TRBD2 aligns across 11 bases. Germline V gene lookup returns CDR1 SNHLY and CDR2 FYNNEI. The junction had 6 bases not matched to a gene; V was cut back by 4 bases and J by 6 bases. CDR3 length: 15 amino acids. The CDR3 sequence: CASSVLAGGADTQYF. CDR3 bases: TGTGCCAGCAGTGTCCTAGCGGGAGGCGCCGATACGCAGTATTTT.

This clone was observed a single time. V is TRBV4-3 and J is TRBJ1-1, with no clear D. The CDR3 totals 12 residues. The V gene's germline CDR1 is LGHNA and CDR2 YSLEER. With 4 bases removed from V and 5 bases from J, the gap between germline ends came to 8 bases. CDR3: CASSPSGTEAFF. The CDR3 DNA follows: TGCGCCAGCAGCCCCTCCGGGACTGAAGCTTTCTTT.

The chain carries TRBV25-1 and TRBJ1-4, with D possibly matching TRBD1 (5 bases). Trimming removed 1 base at V and 6 bases at J, with 12 bases between. The CDR3 is made up of 15 amino acids. CDR1 and CDR2 (germline): MGHDK, SYGVNS. CDR3 in amino acids: CASSESLRGDEKLFF. In nucleotides, the CDR3 is TGTGCCAGCAGTGAATCCTTAAGGGGAGATGAAAAACTGTTTTTT. The variable domain in full, with the rest retrieved from reference TRBV25-1 and TRBJ1-4, is EADIYQTPRYLVIGTGKKITLECSQTMGHDKMYWYQQDPGMELHLIHYSYGVNSTEKGDLSSESTVSRIRTEHFPLTLESARPSHTSQYLCASSESLRGDEKLFFGSGTQLSVL.

The CDR3, as DNA: TGTGCCAGCAGCTTAGCCGATGCCGGGACAGGCACTGAAGCTTTCTTT. The encoded protein is CASSLADAGTGTEAFF. The J gene is TRBJ1-1, the V gene TRBV7-2; TRBD1 matches 8 bases. CDR1 and CDR2 (germline): SGHTA, FQGNSA. The CDR3 consists of 16 residues. The V segment lost 0 bases and the J segment 4 bases; nucleotides outside the gene matches: 7. Full variable domain (remainder filled in from reference TRBV7-2 and TRBJ1-1): GAGVSQSPSNKVTEKGKDVELRCDPISGHTALYWYRQSLGQGLEFLIYFQGNSAPDKSGLPSDRFSAERTGGSVSTLTIQRTQQEDSAVYLCASSLADAGTGTEAFFGQGTRLTVV.

This chain connects TRBV13 to TRBJ1-1; D remains ambiguous. This CDR3 comprises 15 residues. V was cut by 0 bases and J by 1 base, with 9 bases left in between. Germline CDR1 reads PRHDT; CDR2 reads FYEKMQ (reference sequence). CDR3 residues: CASSLGLVGNTEAFF. CDR3 nucleotide sequence: TGTGCCAGCAGCTTAGGCCTTGTGGGGAACACTGAAGCTTTCTTT.

CDR3 residues: CASSIQEGIDGYTF. Here the CDR3 DNA reads TGTGCCAGTAGTATCCAGGAGGGCATAGATGGCTACACCTTC. The J gene is TRBJ1-2, the V gene TRBV19; D is ambiguous. This CDR3 contains 14 residues. The germline V gene encodes CDR1 LNHDA and CDR2 SQIVND (reference sequence). With 3 bases removed from V and 6 bases from J, the gap between germline ends came to 14 bases.

The rearrangement joins TRBV4-3 to TRBJ1-2, with a possible D match to TRBD1 (5 bases). The germline V gene has CDR1 LGHNA and CDR2 YSLEER. With 0 bases removed from V and 8 bases from J, the gap between germline ends came to 19 bases. The CDR3 has 16 amino acids. CDR3 protein: CASSQDLRPRVSGYTF. CDR3 in DNA: TGCGCCAGCAGCCAAGATCTCCGGCCCAGGGTATCGGGCTACACCTTC.

The genes are TRBV5-6 and TRBJ1-2, with TRBD1 matching 8 bases. Germline CDR1 SGHDT, CDR2 YYEEEE. Trimming took 6 bases from V and 8 from J; bases not matched to a gene: 12. The CDR3 runs 14 residues. Here the CDR3 DNA reads TGTGCCAGCACCACTGGGCAGGGGGCTGCGGGCTACACCTTC. It is translated as CASTTGQGAAGYTF.

A single count supports this clone. The genes are TRBV27 and TRBJ2-2; tentatively, D is TRBD2 (6 bases). Trimming removed 4 bases from V and 1 base from J, with 10 bases in between. In germline, CDR1 is MNHEY, CDR2 SMNVEV (reference sequence). This CDR3 has 15 amino acids. The DNA of the CDR3 is TGTGCCAGCAGTTGGGGGGACCGGAACACCGGGGAGCTGTTTTTT. Translating it yields CASSWGDRNTGELFF.

This chain links TRBV21-1 with TRBJ2-7; the table's D call, TRBD1, was not checked against the DNA. TRBV21-1 is noted as a pseudogene. The CDR3 runs to 12 residues. The CDR3 loop reads CASRTGFHEQYV. The CDR3, as DNA: TGTGCCAGCAGGACAGGGTTCCACGAGCAGTACGTC.

A few counts support this clone. This chain joins TRBV3-1 (or the pseudogene TRBV3-2) and TRBJ2-5, with D tentatively TRBD2 (6 bases). Trimming removed 4 bases from V and 4 bases from J, with 16 bases in between. This CDR3 spans 15 amino acids. From germline, CDR1 is LGHDT and CDR2 YNNKEL (reference sequence). CDR3 region: CASSPRTSCRETQYF. The CDR3 DNA sequence: TGTGCCAGCAGCCCAAGAACTAGCTGTCGAGAGACCCAGTACTTC.

This chain links TRBV27 with TRBJ2-2, with unresolved D. V lost 5 bases, J lost 3 bases, and 19 bases lay in between. The CDR3 runs to 17 residues. Germline V lookup: CDR1 MNHEY, CDR2 SMNVEV (reference sequence). DNA of the CDR3: TGTGCCAGCAGTAAAAACCGGGCGCCGGTAGACACCGGGGAGCTGTTTTTT. This gives the protein CASSKNRAPVDTGELFF.

This clone was counted between two and nine times. This chain joins TRBV6-5 and TRBJ1-5, with a weak D call TRBD1 (5 bases). Trimming pared 0 bases from V and 5 bases from J, leaving 11 bases between. The CDR3 has 15 residues. Germline V gene data show CDR1 as MNHEY and CDR2 as SVGAGI. The CDR3 is CASSYSGTPDQPQHF. In DNA, the CDR3 is TGTGCCAGCAGTTACTCCGGGACTCCGGATCAGCCCCAGCATTTT.

J is TRBJ1-6 and V is TRBV6-6, with 9 bases aligning to TRBD1. The CDR3 covers 17 residues. The germline V gene has CDR1 MNHNY and CDR2 SVGAGI (reference sequence). The J segment lost 11 bases and the V segment lost 5 bases, leaving 16 bases of the junction unmatched. The CDR3 DNA reads as TGTGCCAGCAGTCGCCCGGGACAGGGCCCACGCCGGGCACCCCTCCACTTT. As protein: CASSRPGQGPRRAPLHF.

This chain links TRBV6-5 with TRBJ1-5; a weak D match, TRBD1 (5 bases). The germline CDR1 and CDR2 sequences are MNHEY and SVGAGI. Trimming took off 0 bases at V and 7 bases at J, with 7 bases between the two ends. The CDR3 contains 13 residues. The CDR3 is CASSYSWGQPQHF. Written as DNA, the CDR3 is TGTGCCAGCAGTTACTCGTGGGGGCAGCCCCAGCATTTT.

J is TRBJ1-5 and V is TRBV6-5; D not resolved. V was clipped by 6 bases and J by 1 base, with 13 bases between them. The germline gives CDR1 MNHEY, CDR2 SVGAGI. This CDR3 has 15 residues. The CDR3 here is CASSLTGASNQPQHF. DNA of the CDR3: TGTGCCAGCAGCCTGACGGGAGCCAGCAATCAGCCCCAGCATTTT.

J is TRBJ1-5 and V is TRBV3-1 (or the pseudogene TRBV3-2), with 8 bases identical to TRBD1. Germline-derived CDR1 and CDR2 are LGHDT and YNNKEL (reference sequence). The V and J ends lost 2 bases and 4 bases, in that order; junction bases with no gene match: 7. The length of the CDR3 is 16 residues. The CDR3 DNA reads as TGTGCCAGCAGCCAAAGAGGGACAGGTCTAAATCAGCCCCAGCATTTT. Residues: CASSQRGTGLNQPQHF.

This sequence joins TRBV10-3 and TRBJ1-1; D remains ambiguous. In germline, CDR1 is ENHRY, CDR2 SYGVKD. There are 12 residues in the CDR3. V gave up 7 bases and J gave up 7 bases, with 13 bases separating them. The CDR3 nucleotides are TGTGCCATCATGGATCTAAAGGGTGAAGCTTTCTTT. It yields the protein CAIMDLKGEAFF.